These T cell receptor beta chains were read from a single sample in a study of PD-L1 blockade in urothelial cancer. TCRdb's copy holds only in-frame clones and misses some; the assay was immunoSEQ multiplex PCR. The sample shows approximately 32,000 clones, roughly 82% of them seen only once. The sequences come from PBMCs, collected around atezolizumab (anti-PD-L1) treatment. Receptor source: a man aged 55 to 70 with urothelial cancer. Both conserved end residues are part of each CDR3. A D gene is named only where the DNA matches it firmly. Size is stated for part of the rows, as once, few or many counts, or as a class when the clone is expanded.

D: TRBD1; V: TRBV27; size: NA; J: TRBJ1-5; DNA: TGTGCCAGCAGCCCCGGGACAGGGGGCAATCAGCCCCAGCATTTT; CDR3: CASSPGTGGNQPQHF
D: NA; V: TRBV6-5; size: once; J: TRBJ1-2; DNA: TGTGCCAGCAGTCTGGATCGGACAGCTAACTATGGCTACACCTTC; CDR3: CASSLDRTANYGYTF
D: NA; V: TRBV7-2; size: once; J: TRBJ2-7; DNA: TGTGCCAGCAGCTTAGACAGGGCGGACGAGCAGTACTTC; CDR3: CASSLDRADEQYF
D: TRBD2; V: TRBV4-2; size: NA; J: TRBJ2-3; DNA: TGTGCCAGCAGCCCAGTGACTAGCGACACAGATACGCAGTATTTT; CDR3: CASSPVTSDTDTQYF
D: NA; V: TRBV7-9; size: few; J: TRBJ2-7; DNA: TGTGCCAGCAGCTTAGGATCTTCAGGTTGGAGGGATTCCTACGAGCAGTACTTC; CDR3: CASSLGSSGWRDSYEQYF
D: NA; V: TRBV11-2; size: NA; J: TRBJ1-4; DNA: TGTGCCAGCAGCTTAGGGTACAGGACAGAACTGTTTTTT; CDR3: CASSLGYRTELFF
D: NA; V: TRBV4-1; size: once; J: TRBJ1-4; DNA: TGCGCCAGCAGCCAAGCCGGACACGGGTTCGAAAAACTGTTTTTT; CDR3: CASSQAGHGFEKLFF
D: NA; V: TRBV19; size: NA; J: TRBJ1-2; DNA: TGTGCCAGTAGTCCTTCCGGAGTTAACTATGGCTACACCTTC; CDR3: CASSPSGVNYGYTF
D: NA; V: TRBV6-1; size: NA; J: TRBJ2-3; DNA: TGTGCCAGCAGGAAAGAGACCAGGGGAGATACGCAGTATTTT; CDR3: CASRKETRGDTQYF
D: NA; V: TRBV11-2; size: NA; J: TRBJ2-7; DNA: TGTGCCAGCAGCTTAGATCACCCACATTCCTACGAGCAGTACTTC; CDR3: CASSLDHPHSYEQYF
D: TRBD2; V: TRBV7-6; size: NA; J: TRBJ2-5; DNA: TGTGCCAGCAGCTTAGCGGGGGGGGGCCAAGAGACCCAGTACTTC; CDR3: CASSLAGGGQETQYF
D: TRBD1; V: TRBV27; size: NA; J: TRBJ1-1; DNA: TGTGCCAGCAGCTCCGGGACAGGGGAGACTGAAGCTTTCTTT; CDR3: CASSSGTGETEAFF
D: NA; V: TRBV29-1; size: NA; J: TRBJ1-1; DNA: TGCAGCGTGGCTGTGAACACTGAAGCTTTCTTT; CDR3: CSVAVNTEAFF
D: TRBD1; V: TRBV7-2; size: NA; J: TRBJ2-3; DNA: TGTGCCAGCAGCTCCTACAGGGGCCCAGATACGCAGTATTTT; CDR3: CASSSYRGPDTQYF
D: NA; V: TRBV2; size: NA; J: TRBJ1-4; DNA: TGTGCCAGCAGTGAAGCGCGGGGGGAAGGGGAAAAACTGTTTTTT; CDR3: CASSEARGEGEKLFF
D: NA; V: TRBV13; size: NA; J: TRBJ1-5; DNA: TGTGCCAGCAGCATGGGAGGGTACGATCAGCCCCAGCATTTT; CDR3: CASSMGGYDQPQHF
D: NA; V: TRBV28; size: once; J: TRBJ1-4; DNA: TGTGCCAGCAGTTCCGACCAGACAACAGGGAGTGGAACTAATGAAAAACTGTTTTTT; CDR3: CASSSDQTTGSGTNEKLFF
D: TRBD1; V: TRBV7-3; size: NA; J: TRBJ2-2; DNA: TGTGCCAGCAGCACGGGACAGGGCGACACCGGGGAGCTGTTTTTT; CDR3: CASSTGQGDTGELFF
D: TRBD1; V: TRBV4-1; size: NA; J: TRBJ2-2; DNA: TGCGCCAGCAGCCAGGGACAGGGGGCGAACACCGGGGAGCTGTTTTTT; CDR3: CASSQGQGANTGELFF
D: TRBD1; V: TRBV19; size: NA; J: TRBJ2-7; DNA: TGTGCCAGTAGTGCCGCCGGGACAGGGGGCGAGCAGTACTTC; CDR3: CASSAAGTGGEQYF
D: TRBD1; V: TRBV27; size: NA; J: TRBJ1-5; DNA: TGTGCCAGCAGTCCTGGGACAGGGGGCTCTCAGCCCCAGCATTTT; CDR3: CASSPGTGGSQPQHF
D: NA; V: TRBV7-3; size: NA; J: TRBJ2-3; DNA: TGTGCCAGCAGCTTAGAAAGGGGGACGCCAGATACGCAGTATTTT; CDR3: CASSLERGTPDTQYF
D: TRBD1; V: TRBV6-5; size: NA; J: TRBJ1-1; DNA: TGTGCCAGCAGGGGGACAGGGAAGAACACTGAAGCTTTCTTT; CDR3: CASRGTGKNTEAFF
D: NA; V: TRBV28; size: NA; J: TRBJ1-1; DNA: TGTGCCAGCCGAGTGACCGGGAGGGAAACTGAAGCTTTCTTT; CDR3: CASRVTGRETEAFF
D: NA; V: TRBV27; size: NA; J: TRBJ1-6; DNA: TGTGCCAGCAGTCCCGACAAGTATAATTCACCCCTCCACTTT; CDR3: CASSPDKYNSPLHF
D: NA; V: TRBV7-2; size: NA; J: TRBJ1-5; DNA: TGTGCCAGCAGCCTACGGTTGGGGGCCAACAATCAGCCCCAGCATTTT; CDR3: CASSLRLGANNQPQHF
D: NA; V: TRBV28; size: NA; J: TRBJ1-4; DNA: TGTGCCAGCAGTCTGCACCGGGTCACTAATGAAAAACTGTTTTTT; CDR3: CASSLHRVTNEKLFF
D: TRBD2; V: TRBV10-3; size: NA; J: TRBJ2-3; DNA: TGTGCCACGGGTAGGGGTTTAAGCGGGGGCACAGATACGCAGTATTTT; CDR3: CATGRGLSGGTDTQYF
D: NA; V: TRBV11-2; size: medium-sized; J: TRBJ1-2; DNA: TGTGCCAGCAGCTCAAACAGGGATGGCTACACCTTC; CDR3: CASSSNRDGYTF
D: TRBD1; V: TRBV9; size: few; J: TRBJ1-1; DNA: TGTGCCAGCAGCGTAGCTTCGCAGGGGGGTGTGAACACTGAAGCTTTCTTT; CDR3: CASSVASQGGVNTEAFF
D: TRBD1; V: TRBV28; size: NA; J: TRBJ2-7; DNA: TGTGCCAGCAGGGCCCCAGGGGGATCTTCCGAGCAGTACTTC; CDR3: CASRAPGGSSEQYF
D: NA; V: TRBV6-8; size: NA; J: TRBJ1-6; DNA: TGTGCCAGCACCCCCCACAGGTTAAGGCATTCACCCCTCCACTTT; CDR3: CASTPHRLRHSPLHF
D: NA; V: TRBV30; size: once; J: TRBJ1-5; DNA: TGTGCCTGGAGTGTAGCGATCAATCAGCCCCAGCATTTT; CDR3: CAWSVAINQPQHF
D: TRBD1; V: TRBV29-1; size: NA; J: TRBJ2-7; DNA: TGCAGCGTGGGGCCGGGACAGGGGAGCTCCTACGAGCAGTACTTC; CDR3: CSVGPGQGSSYEQYF
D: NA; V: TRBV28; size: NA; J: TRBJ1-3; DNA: TGTGCCAGCAAACAGGGTTATTGGGACACCATATATTTT; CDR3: CASKQGYWDTIYF
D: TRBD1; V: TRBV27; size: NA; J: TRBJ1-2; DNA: TGTGCCAGCAGTTCAGGACAGGGGAACTATGGCTACACCTTC; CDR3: CASSSGQGNYGYTF
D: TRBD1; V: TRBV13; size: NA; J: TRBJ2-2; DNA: TGTGCCAGCAGCCGCAGGGGGCGAGGCACCGGGGAGCTGTTTTTT; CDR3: CASSRRGRGTGELFF
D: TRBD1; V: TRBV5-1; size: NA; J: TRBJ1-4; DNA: TGCGCCAGCAGCACGGGACAGTTAGATGGGGATGAAAAACTGTTTTTT; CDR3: CASSTGQLDGDEKLFF
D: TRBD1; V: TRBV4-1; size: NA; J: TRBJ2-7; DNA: TGCGCCAGCAGCCAAGATACAGGGGGAGCCTACGAGCAGTACTTC; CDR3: CASSQDTGGAYEQYF
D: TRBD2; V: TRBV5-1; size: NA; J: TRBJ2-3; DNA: TGCGCCAGCAACCCACTAGCGGGGGGGCCTGATACGCAGTATTTT; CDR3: CASNPLAGGPDTQYF
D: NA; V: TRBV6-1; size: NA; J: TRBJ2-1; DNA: TGTGCCAGCAGTGAAAACAGATACAATGAGCAGTTCTTC; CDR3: CASSENRYNEQFF
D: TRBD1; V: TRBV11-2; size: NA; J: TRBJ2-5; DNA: TGTGCCAGCAGCGGGCCGGGACAGGGTGGGGAGACCCAGTACTTC; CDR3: CASSGPGQGGETQYF
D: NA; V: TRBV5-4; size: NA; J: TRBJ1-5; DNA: TGTGCCAGCAGCTCCGGGCCAGGGGAAGGACAGCCCCAGCATTTT; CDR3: CASSSGPGEGQPQHF
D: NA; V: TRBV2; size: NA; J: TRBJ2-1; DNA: TGTGCCAGCAGCCCCCTCCGGTTGAAGGAGCAGTTCTTC; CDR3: CASSPLRLKEQFF
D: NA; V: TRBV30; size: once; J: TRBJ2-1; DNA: TGTGCCTGGAACCTAGGCACCTACAATGAGCAGTTCTTC; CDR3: CAWNLGTYNEQFF
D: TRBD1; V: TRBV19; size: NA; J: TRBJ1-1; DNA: TGTGCCAGTAGTATAGGGGGACAGGTGAACACTGAAGCTTTCTTT; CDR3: CASSIGGQVNTEAFF
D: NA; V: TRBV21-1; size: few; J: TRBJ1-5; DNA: TGTGCCAGCAGCAAAGAAAGGACAGGGGGGGCTATTTTGAATCAGCCCCAGCATTTT; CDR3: CASSKERTGGAILNQPQHF
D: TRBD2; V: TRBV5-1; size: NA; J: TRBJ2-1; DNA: TGCGCCAGCAGCTTTGGGTGGGGGGGTAACAATGAGCAGTTCTTC; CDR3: CASSFGWGGNNEQFF
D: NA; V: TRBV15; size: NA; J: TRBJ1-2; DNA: TGTGCCACCAGCCAAGGGGTTCGCTATGGCTACACCTTC; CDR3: CATSQGVRYGYTF
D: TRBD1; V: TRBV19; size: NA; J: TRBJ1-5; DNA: TGTGCCAGTAGTACCAGGGGGGTTCGTCGCAATCAGCCCCAGCATTTT; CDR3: CASSTRGVRRNQPQHF
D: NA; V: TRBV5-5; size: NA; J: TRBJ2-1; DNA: TGTGCCAGCAGCTTGAGCCTAAGCTCCTACAATGAGCAGTTCTTC; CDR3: CASSLSLSSYNEQFF
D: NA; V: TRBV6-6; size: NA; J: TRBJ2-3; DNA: TGTGCCAGCAGTTACTCTTCGCGAAACACAGATACGCAGTATTTT; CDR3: CASSYSSRNTDTQYF
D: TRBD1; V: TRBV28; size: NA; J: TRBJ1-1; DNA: TGTGCCAGCAAAGAGGCAGGGGGCGCCCGGGGGAACACTGAAGCTTTCTTT; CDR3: CASKEAGGARGNTEAFF
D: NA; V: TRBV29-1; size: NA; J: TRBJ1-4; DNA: TGCAGCGCCGGGATTCCAAATGAAAAACTGTTTTTT; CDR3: CSAGIPNEKLFF